The rows below give T cell receptor beta chains drawn from one sample of a study of blood T cell repertoires in COVID-19. Assay: immunoSEQ multiplex PCR; the TCRdb copy retains only in-frame clones and omits some. The sample gives more than 90,000 clones, 75% to 90% of which show up once; over 35% is in the top ten. Sequencing was carried out using peripheral blood. The receptors shown here come from a man at least 80 years old with acute or convalescent COVID-19. Both conserved end residues are part of each CDR3. Each record gives: V gene, J gene, clone size, D gene, CDR3 protein, CDR3 DNA. The D gene is left open where the match is weak. Size is omitted from some rows. Given values are once, few, many or a class for expanded clones.

V: TRBV3-1/TRBV3-2; J: TRBJ1-4; size: -; D: -; CDR3: CASSLRTASTFNEKLFF; DNA: TGTGCCAGCAGCCTAAGGACAGCATCGACCTTTAATGAAAAACTGTTTTTT
V: TRBV11-2; J: TRBJ1-1; size: once; D: TRBD1; CDR3: CASSQRQGAYGTEAFF; DNA: TGTGCCAGCAGCCAGCGACAGGGGGCATACGGCACTGAAGCTTTCTTT
V: TRBV5-1; J: TRBJ2-5; size: few; D: -; CDR3: CASSPGGVRETQYF; DNA: TGCGCCAGCAGCCCAGGCGGGGTACGGGAGACCCAGTACTTC
V: TRBV27; J: TRBJ2-7; size: -; D: -; CDR3: CASGATSYEQYF; DNA: TGTGCCAGCGGGGCCACCTCCTACGAGCAGTACTTC
V: TRBV6-6; J: TRBJ2-7; size: -; D: -; CDR3: CASSSGRAYEQYF; DNA: TGTGCCAGCAGTTCCGGCAGGGCCTACGAGCAGTACTTC
V: TRBV28; J: TRBJ1-1; size: once; D: -; CDR3: CASKRTAPNTEAFF; DNA: TGTGCCAGCAAAAGGACAGCGCCGAACACTGAAGCTTTCTTT
V: TRBV18; J: TRBJ2-6; size: -; D: TRBD1; CDR3: CASYRTGGFSGANVLTF; DNA: TGTGCCAGCTATAGGACAGGGGGTTTCTCTGGGGCCAACGTCCTGACTTTC
V: TRBV7-6; J: TRBJ2-1; size: -; D: TRBD2; CDR3: CASSLGTSGTGGEQFF; DNA: TGTGCCAGCAGCTTAGGGACTAGCGGGACGGGGGGTGAGCAGTTCTTC
V: TRBV18; J: TRBJ1-2; size: -; D: -; CDR3: CASSPPSGQIYGYTF; DNA: TGTGCCAGCTCACCACCTTCGGGACAAATCTATGGCTACACCTTC
V: TRBV19; J: TRBJ2-1; size: -; D: TRBD2; CDR3: CASSRDYNEQFF; DNA: TGTGCCAGTAGTAGGGACTACAATGAACAGTTCTTC
V: TRBV3-1/TRBV3-2; J: TRBJ2-7; size: -; D: TRBD1; CDR3: CASTRAAGGYEQYF; DNA: TGTGCCAGCACCAGGGCGGCAGGGGGCTACGAGCAGTACTTC
V: TRBV6-1; J: TRBJ1-1; size: -; D: TRBD1; CDR3: CASSEAGQRKTEAFF; DNA: TGTGCCAGCAGTGAAGCGGGACAGAGGAAAACTGAAGCTTTCTTT
V: TRBV11-2; J: TRBJ1-1; size: -; D: -; CDR3: CASSLDLSPTAMNTEAFF; DNA: TGTGCCAGCAGCTTAGATTTGAGTCCGACAGCCATGAACACTGAAGCTTTCTTT
V: TRBV19; J: TRBJ1-6; size: once; D: -; CDR3: CASTGNNSPLHF; DNA: TGTGCCAGTACAGGGAATAATTCACCCCTCCACTTT
V: TRBV19; J: TRBJ2-7; size: -; D: TRBD1; CDR3: CASSLNRGSPYEQYF; DNA: TGTGCCAGTAGTCTAAACAGGGGGTCCCCCTACGAGCAGTACTTC
V: TRBV5-1; J: TRBJ1-2; size: -; D: TRBD1; CDR3: CASSLDRGPFYGYTF; DNA: TGCGCCAGCAGCTTAGACAGGGGGCCGTTCTATGGCTACACCTTC
V: TRBV5-1; J: TRBJ1-3; size: -; D: TRBD1; CDR3: CASSTTGASSGNTIYF; DNA: TGCGCCAGCAGTACGACAGGGGCCTCCTCTGGAAACACCATATATTTT
V: TRBV18; J: TRBJ1-1; size: -; D: TRBD1; CDR3: CASSPSQGAGNTEAFF; DNA: TGTGCCAGCTCACCATCACAGGGGGCTGGGAACACTGAAGCTTTCTTT
V: TRBV15; J: TRBJ1-4; size: -; D: -; CDR3: CATSRAGQYEKLFF; DNA: TGTGCCACCAGCAGAGCCGGACAGTATGAAAAACTGTTTTTT
V: TRBV5-4; J: TRBJ1-1; size: once; D: -; CDR3: CASSLYRTSVTEAFF; DNA: TGTGCCAGCAGCTTGTACCGCACATCAGTAACTGAAGCTTTCTTT
V: TRBV28; J: TRBJ1-5; size: -; D: -; CDR3: CASKGRGTRNQPQHF; DNA: TGTGCCAGCAAAGGGCGTGGGACTAGAAATCAGCCCCAGCATTTT
V: TRBV15; J: TRBJ2-3; size: -; D: -; CDR3: CATSRDLYTQYF; DNA: TGTGCCACCAGCAGAGATCTCTATACGCAGTATTTT
V: TRBV3-1/TRBV3-2; J: TRBJ1-5; size: -; D: TRBD1; CDR3: CASSWGQGAGQPQHF; DNA: TGTGCCAGCAGCTGGGGACAGGGGGCTGGACAGCCCCAGCATTTT
V: TRBV5-1; J: TRBJ1-4; size: -; D: TRBD1; CDR3: CASSTEGQGATNEKLFF; DNA: TGCGCCAGCAGCACGGAGGGACAGGGAGCAACTAATGAAAAACTGTTTTTT
V: TRBV6-5; J: TRBJ1-1; size: -; D: -; CDR3: CASSRGGNTEAFF; DNA: TGTGCCAGCAGTCGGGGGGGGAACACTGAAGCTTTCTTT
V: TRBV28; J: TRBJ2-3; size: -; D: -; CDR3: CASSLPQGLSTDTQYF; DNA: TGTGCCAGCAGTCTCCCTCAGGGTCTGAGCACAGATACGCAGTATTTT
V: TRBV11-3; J: TRBJ2-1; size: -; D: -; CDR3: CASSLSGPWNEQFF; DNA: TGTGCCAGCAGCTTAAGCGGGCCATGGAATGAGCAGTTCTTC
V: TRBV7-3; J: TRBJ2-1; size: -; D: TRBD1; CDR3: CASSRAVGQPLNNEQFF; DNA: TGTGCCAGCAGCAGGGCGGTGGGACAGCCACTCAACAATGAGCAGTTCTTC
V: TRBV11-2; J: TRBJ2-7; size: -; D: -; CDR3: CASSLRRRGEQYF; DNA: TGTGCCAGCAGCTTACGGAGGCGGGGCGAGCAGTACTTC
V: TRBV7-8; J: TRBJ2-1; size: -; D: TRBD2; CDR3: CASSRSSGRRLSYNEQFF; DNA: TGTGCCAGCAGCCGGTCTAGCGGGAGGCGACTCTCCTACAATGAGCAGTTCTTC
V: TRBV6-1; J: TRBJ1-6; size: -; D: TRBD1; CDR3: CASSAPRDRGRSPLHF; DNA: TGTGCCAGCAGTGCCCCCCGGGACAGGGGTAGGTCACCCCTCCACTTT
V: TRBV5-4; J: TRBJ2-7; size: -; D: TRBD2; CDR3: CASSQFGRREASYEQYF; DNA: TGTGCCAGCAGCCAATTTGGAAGGCGGGAGGCCTCCTACGAGCAGTACTTC
V: TRBV5-1; J: TRBJ2-1; size: -; D: -; CDR3: CARALKYNEQFF; DNA: TGCGCCAGAGCCCTAAAATACAATGAGCAGTTCTTC
V: TRBV19; J: TRBJ1-5; size: -; D: -; CDR3: CASSIIGGYEQPQHF; DNA: TGTGCCAGTAGTATTATTGGGGGGTATGAGCAGCCCCAGCATTTT
V: TRBV10-3; J: TRBJ1-1; size: once; D: TRBD1; CDR3: CAISGDSAEAFF; DNA: TGTGCCATCAGTGGGGACAGCGCTGAAGCTTTCTTT
V: TRBV15; J: TRBJ2-3; size: -; D: TRBD1; CDR3: CATSNGQDTDTQYF; DNA: TGTGCCACCAGCAATGGACAGGACACAGATACGCAGTATTTT
V: TRBV5-4; J: TRBJ2-7; size: once; D: -; CDR3: CASSFRTPSYEQYF; DNA: TGTGCCAGCAGCTTCCGGACACCCTCCTACGAGCAGTACTTC
V: TRBV9; J: TRBJ1-2; size: few; D: -; CDR3: CASSVGLDGYTF; DNA: TGTGCCAGCAGCGTTGGACTAGATGGCTACACCTTC
V: TRBV5-1; J: TRBJ1-2; size: once; D: -; CDR3: CASSLRPGGRVKDYGYTF; DNA: TGCGCCAGCAGCTTGAGGCCGGGGGGCAGGGTCAAGGACTATGGCTACACCTTC
V: TRBV11-2; J: TRBJ2-3; size: -; D: -; CDR3: CASSLRDTQYF; DNA: TGTGCCAGCAGCTTACGGGATACGCAGTATTTT
V: TRBV5-1; J: TRBJ1-2; size: -; D: TRBD1; CDR3: CASSARDRGAYGYTF; DNA: TGCGCCAGCAGCGCCCGGGACAGGGGAGCGTATGGCTACACCTTC
V: TRBV5-3; J: TRBJ2-1; size: few; D: TRBD2; CDR3: CARKGTSGRENEQFF; DNA: TGTGCCAGAAAAGGGACTAGCGGGAGGGAGAATGAGCAGTTCTTC
V: TRBV7-8; J: TRBJ2-2; size: -; D: -; CDR3: CASSPDMGLGELFF; DNA: TGTGCCAGCAGCCCCGACATGGGGCTCGGGGAGCTGTTTTTT
V: TRBV14; J: TRBJ2-2; size: few; D: -; CDR3: CASSQAGTSFTGELFF; DNA: TGTGCCAGCAGCCAAGCCGGGACTTCGTTCACCGGGGAGCTGTTTTTT
V: TRBV14; J: TRBJ2-3; size: -; D: -; CDR3: CASRPTGPSSYYGDTQYF; DNA: TGTGCCAGCAGACCGACAGGCCCCAGCTCTTACTACGGAGATACGCAGTATTTT
V: TRBV12-3/TRBV12-4; J: TRBJ2-1; size: once; D: TRBD2; CDR3: CASSVKAGGPQFF; DNA: TGTGCCAGCAGTGTCAAAGCGGGAGGGCCCCAGTTCTTC
V: TRBV20-1; J: TRBJ2-1; size: -; D: -; CDR3: CSASPRTGNNEQFF; DNA: TGCAGTGCTAGTCCTCGGACTGGGAACAATGAGCAGTTCTTC
V: TRBV19; J: TRBJ2-2; size: -; D: TRBD2; CDR3: CASSKLAGEGPGELFF; DNA: TGTGCCAGTAGTAAATTAGCGGGAGAAGGTCCCGGGGAGCTGTTTTTT
V: TRBV28; J: TRBJ1-3; size: -; D: TRBD1; CDR3: CASSSLTGGDTIYF; DNA: TGTGCCAGCAGCTCATTGACAGGGGGAGACACCATATATTTT
V: TRBV12-3/TRBV12-4; J: TRBJ2-7; size: -; D: TRBD1; CDR3: CASSPKQGTEQYF; DNA: TGTGCCAGCAGTCCAAAACAGGGGACCGAGCAGTACTTC
V: TRBV29-1; J: TRBJ2-3; size: -; D: TRBD2; CDR3: CSVTSGNTDTQYF; DNA: TGCAGCGTTACTAGCGGGAACACAGATACGCAGTATTTT